This passage covers 2 T cell receptor beta chains from one sample sequenced in a study of blood T cell repertoires in COVID-19 (dated by TCRdb to 2020 to 2022). The library was made by the immunoSEQ multiplex PCR assay. TCRdb stores this immuneACCESS table with in-frame sequences only. Part of the clones is absent; in the studies checked, under half of the shortfall reflects unresolved V genes, and no reason is known for the rest. This sample comprises roughly 250,000 clones, about 85% of them detected only once. The ten largest clones represent more than 0.75% of the sample. Sequencing was performed on peripheral blood. The receptors here all came from a man aged 35 to 55 with acute or convalescent COVID-19.

The rearrangement uses TRBV2 and TRBJ2-3; 9 positions agree with TRBD1. The germline V gene encodes CDR1 SNHLY and CDR2 FYNNEI. The CDR3 extends over 16 amino acids. J lost 2 bases, V lost 6 bases, and 9 bases had no gene match. This chain's CDR3 is CASRRYGTGSTDTQYF. CDR3 bases: TGTGCCAGCAGGCGTTACGGGACAGGGTCCACAGATACGCAGTATTTT.

This sequence joins TRBV5-6 and TRBJ1-1; 7 bases align to TRBD1. Germline values: CDR1 SGHDT, CDR2 YYEEEE. V lost 1 base to trimming and J lost 2 bases; unmatched junction nucleotides: 5. CDR3 length equals 15 residues. CDR3 nucleotide sequence: TGTGCCAGCAGCTTGTATGACAGGGCTAACACTGAAGCTTTCTTT. Translating gives CASSLYDRANTEAFF.